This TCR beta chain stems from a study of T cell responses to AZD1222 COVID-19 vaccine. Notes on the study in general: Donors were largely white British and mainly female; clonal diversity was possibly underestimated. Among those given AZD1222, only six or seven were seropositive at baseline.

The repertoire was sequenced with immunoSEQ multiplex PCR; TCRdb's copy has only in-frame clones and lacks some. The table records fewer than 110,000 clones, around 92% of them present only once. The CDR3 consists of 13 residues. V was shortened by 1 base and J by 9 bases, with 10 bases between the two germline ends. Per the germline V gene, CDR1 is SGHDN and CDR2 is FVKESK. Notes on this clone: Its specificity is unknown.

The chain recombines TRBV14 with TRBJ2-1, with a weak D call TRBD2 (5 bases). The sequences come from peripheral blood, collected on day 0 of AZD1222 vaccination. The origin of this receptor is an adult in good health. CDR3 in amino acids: CASSQVLVGEQFF. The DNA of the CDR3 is TGTGCCAGCAGCCAAGTACTAGTTGGTGAGCAGTTCTTC.